This T cell receptor (beta chain) was observed in a study of T cells after yellow fever vaccination. Germline V CDR1 and CDR2: SQVTM, ANQGSEA. The CDR3 consists of 12 residues. The trim removed 5 bases at V and 1 base at J, leaving 0 bases unmatched. It was through 5'RACE template switching that TCR cDNA was made, with a universal primer site and UMIs added. TCRdb called the 5' RACE reads again in MiXCR, with one record for every CDR3 protein. The sample consists of about 340,000 distinct CDR3 sequences, approximately 4.2% of them appearing once. The V call is TRBV29-1, the J call TRBJ2-3; 7 bases fit TRBD2. The source is a man between 18 and 35 years old who received the YFV17D yellow fever vaccine. Material: PBMCs, obtained 5 days after the yellow fever booster vaccination. CDR3 DNA sequence: TGCAGCGTTAGCGGGGGCACAGATACGCAGTATTTT. It yields the protein CSVSGGTDTQYF.